This T cell receptor beta chain was found in a study of response to subunit inactivated influenza vaccine. In TCRdb, the RT-PCR reads were re-called with MiXCR into one record per CDR3 protein. The sample records about 520,000 distinct CDR3 sequences, about 25% being singletons. Unmatched junction bases numbered 4, after V lost 6 bases and J lost 4 bases. The germline V gene has CDR1 DFQATT and CDR2 SNEGSKA (reference sequence). This CDR3 comprises 13 residues. For this clonotype: Its antigen is not known.

Study-wide points: Researchers suggested that each seasonal influenza vaccination recruits few new T cells.

This chain uses TRBV20-1 with TRBJ2-3, with 10 bases lining up with TRBD1. This sequence originates from a man aged 50-60 years who received an inactivated influenza vaccine. The specimen comprised CD4+ T cells sorted from PBMCs, sampled approximately 5 days after vaccination. The CDR3 loop reads CSARDRGPDTQYF. Written as DNA, the CDR3 is TGCAGTGCCCGGGACAGGGGCCCAGATACGCAGTATTTT.